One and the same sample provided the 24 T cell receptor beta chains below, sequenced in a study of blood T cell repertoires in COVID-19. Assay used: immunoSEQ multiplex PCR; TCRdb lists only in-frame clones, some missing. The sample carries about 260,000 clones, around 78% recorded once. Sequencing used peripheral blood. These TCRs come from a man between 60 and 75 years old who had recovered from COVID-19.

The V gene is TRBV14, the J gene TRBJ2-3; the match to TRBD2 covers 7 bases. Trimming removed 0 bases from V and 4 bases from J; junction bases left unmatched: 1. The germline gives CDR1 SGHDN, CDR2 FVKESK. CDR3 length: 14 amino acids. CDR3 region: CASSQEGRADTQYF. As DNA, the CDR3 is TGTGCCAGCAGCCAAGAGGGGAGGGCAGATACGCAGTATTTT.

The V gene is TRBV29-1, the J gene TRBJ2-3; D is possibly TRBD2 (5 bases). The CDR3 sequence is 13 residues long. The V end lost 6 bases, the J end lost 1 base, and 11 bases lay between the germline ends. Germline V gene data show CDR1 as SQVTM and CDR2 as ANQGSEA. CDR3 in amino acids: CSVRGAGTDTQYF. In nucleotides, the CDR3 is TGCAGCGTCCGGGGAGCGGGCACAGATACGCAGTATTTT.

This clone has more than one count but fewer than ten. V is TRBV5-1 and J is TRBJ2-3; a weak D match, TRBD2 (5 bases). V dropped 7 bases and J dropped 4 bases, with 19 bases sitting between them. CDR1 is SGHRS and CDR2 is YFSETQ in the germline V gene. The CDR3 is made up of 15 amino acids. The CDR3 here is CASAGPDYGADTQYF. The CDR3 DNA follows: TGCGCCAGCGCCGGTCCAGACTATGGTGCAGATACGCAGTATTTT.

This chain's CDR3 is CASRQGALGYTF. CDR3 nucleotide sequence: TGTGCCAGCAGACAGGGGGCGCTTGGCTACACCTTC. The chain carries TRBV6-5 and TRBJ1-2; 9 nucleotides line up with TRBD1. Trimming cost V 6 bases and J 7 bases; bases outside gene matches: 3. The CDR3 covers 12 residues. Germline V gene lookup returns CDR1 MNHEY and CDR2 SVGAGI.

CDR3 region: CASSLRFQPQHF. The CDR3 DNA reads as TGTGCCAGCAGTTTGAGGTTCCAGCCCCAGCATTTT. V usage is TRBV12-3 or TRBV12-4 and J usage is TRBJ1-5; D gene uncertain. The CDR3 covers 12 residues. The V gene lost 3 bases and the J gene lost 7 bases, with 7 bases spanning the gap.

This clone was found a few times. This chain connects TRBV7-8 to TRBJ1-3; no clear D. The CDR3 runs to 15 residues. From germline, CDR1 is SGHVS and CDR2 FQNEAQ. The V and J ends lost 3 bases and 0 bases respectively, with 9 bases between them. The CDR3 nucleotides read TGTGCCAGCAGCTTGGGCAGAAACTCTGGAAACACCATATATTTT. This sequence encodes CASSLGRNSGNTIYF.

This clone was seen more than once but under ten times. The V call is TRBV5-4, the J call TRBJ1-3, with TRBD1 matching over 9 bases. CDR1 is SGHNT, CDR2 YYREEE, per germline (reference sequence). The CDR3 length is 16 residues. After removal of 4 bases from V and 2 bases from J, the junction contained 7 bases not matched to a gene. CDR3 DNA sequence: TGTGCCAGCAGCCTACCGGGACAGGGTGCTGGAAACACCATATATTTT. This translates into CASSLPGQGAGNTIYF. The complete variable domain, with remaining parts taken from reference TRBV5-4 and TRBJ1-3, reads ETGVTQSPTHLIKTRGQQVTLRCSSQSGHNTVSWYQQALGQGPQFIFQYYREEENGRGNFPPRFSGLQFPNYSSELNVNALELDDSALYLCASSLPGQGAGNTIYFGEGSWLTVV.

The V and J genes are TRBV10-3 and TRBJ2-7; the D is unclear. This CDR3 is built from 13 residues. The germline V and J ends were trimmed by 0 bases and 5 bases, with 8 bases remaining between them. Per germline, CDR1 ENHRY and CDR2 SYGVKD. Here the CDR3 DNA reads TGTGCCATCAGTGAGTCTGAACTACACGAGCAGTACTTC. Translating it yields CAISESELHEQYF.

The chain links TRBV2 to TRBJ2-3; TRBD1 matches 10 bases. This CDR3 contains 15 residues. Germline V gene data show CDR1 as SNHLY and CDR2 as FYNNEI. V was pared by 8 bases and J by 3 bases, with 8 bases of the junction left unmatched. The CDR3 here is CASGDRDRGTDTQYF. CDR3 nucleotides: TGTGCCAGCGGGGACCGGGACAGGGGTACAGATACGCAGTATTTT.

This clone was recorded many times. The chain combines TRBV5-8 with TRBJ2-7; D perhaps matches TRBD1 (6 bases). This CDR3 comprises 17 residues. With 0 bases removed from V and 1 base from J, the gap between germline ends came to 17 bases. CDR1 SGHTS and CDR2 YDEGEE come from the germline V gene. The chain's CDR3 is CASSLVTRQDLSYEQYF. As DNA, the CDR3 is TGTGCCAGCAGCTTGGTCACGCGACAGGATCTATCCTACGAGCAGTACTTC.

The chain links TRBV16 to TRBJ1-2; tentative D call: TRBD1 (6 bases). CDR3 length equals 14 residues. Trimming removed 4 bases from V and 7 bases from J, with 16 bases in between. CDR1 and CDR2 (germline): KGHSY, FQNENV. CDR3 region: CASSPPPRGGGYTF. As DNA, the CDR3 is TGTGCCAGCAGCCCGCCACCCAGGGGTGGTGGCTACACCTTC. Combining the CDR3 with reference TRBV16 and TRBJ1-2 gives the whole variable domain GEEVAQTPKHLVRGEGQKAKLYCAPIKGHSYVFWYQQVLKNEFKFLISFQNENVFDETGMPKERFSAKCLPNSPCSLEIQATKLEDSAVYFCASSPPPRGGGYTFGSGTRLTVV.

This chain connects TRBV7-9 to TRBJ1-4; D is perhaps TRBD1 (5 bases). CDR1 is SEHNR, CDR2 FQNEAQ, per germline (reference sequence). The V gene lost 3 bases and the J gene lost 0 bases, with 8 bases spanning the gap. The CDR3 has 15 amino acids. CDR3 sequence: CASSFGGSTNEKLFF. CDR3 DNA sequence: TGTGCCAGCAGCTTCGGGGGTTCAACTAATGAAAAACTGTTTTTT. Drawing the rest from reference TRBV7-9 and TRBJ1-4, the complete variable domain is DTGVSQNPRHKITKRGQNVTFRCDPISEHNRLYWYRQTLGQGPEFLTYFQNEAQLEKSRLLSDRFSAERPKGSFSTLEIQRTEQGDSAMYLCASSFGGSTNEKLFFGSGTQLSVL.

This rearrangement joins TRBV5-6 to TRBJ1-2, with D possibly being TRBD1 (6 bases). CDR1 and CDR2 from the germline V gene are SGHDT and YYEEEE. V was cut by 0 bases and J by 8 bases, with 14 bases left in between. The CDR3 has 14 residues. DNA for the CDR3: TGTGCCAGCAGCTTGGTACAGGGAGAGGGCGGCTACACCTTC. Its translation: CASSLVQGEGGYTF.

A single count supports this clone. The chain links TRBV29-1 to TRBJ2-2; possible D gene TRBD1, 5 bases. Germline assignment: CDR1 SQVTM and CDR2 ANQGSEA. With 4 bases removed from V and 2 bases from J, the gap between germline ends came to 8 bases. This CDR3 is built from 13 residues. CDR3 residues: CSVGQTNTGELFF. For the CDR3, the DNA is TGCAGCGTTGGACAGACCAACACCGGGGAGCTGTTTTTT.

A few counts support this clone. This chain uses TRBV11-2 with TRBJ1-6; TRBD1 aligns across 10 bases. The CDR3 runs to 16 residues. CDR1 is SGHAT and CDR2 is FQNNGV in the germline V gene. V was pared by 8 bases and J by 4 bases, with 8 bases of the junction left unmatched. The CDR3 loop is CASGDRGRRYNSPLHF. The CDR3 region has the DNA TGTGCCAGCGGTGACAGGGGGCGGCGGTATAATTCACCCCTCCACTTT.

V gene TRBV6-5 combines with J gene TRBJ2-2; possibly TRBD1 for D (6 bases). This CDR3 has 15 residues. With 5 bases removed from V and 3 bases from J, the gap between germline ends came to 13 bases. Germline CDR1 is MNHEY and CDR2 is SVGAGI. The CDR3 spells CASSPGQQDTGELFF. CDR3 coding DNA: TGTGCCAGCAGTCCCGGACAGCAAGACACCGGGGAGCTGTTTTTT.

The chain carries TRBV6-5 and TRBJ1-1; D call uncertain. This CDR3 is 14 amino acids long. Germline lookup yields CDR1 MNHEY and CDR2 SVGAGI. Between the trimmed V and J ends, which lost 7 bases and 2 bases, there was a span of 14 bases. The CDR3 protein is CASTQANPNTEAFF. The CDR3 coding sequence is TGTGCCAGCACGCAGGCAAACCCCAACACTGAAGCTTTCTTT.

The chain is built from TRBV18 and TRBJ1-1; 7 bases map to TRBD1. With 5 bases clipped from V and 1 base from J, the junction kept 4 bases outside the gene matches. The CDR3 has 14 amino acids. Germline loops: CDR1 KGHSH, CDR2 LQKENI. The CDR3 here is CASSSRGSNTEAFF. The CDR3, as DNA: TGTGCCAGCTCATCCAGGGGGTCGAACACTGAAGCTTTCTTT.

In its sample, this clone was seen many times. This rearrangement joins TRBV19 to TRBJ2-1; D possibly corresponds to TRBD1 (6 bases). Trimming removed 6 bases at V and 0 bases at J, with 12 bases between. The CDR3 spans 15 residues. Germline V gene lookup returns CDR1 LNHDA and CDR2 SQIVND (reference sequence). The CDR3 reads CASREDRSSYNEQFF. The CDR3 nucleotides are TGTGCCAGTAGGGAAGACAGGAGCTCCTACAATGAGCAGTTCTTC. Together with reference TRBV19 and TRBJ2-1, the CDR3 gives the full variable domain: DGGITQSPKYLFRKEGQNVTLSCEQNLNHDAMYWYRQDPGQGLRLIYYSQIVNDFQKGDIAEGYSVSREKKESFPLTVTSAQKNPTAFYLCASREDRSSYNEQFFGPGTRLTVL.

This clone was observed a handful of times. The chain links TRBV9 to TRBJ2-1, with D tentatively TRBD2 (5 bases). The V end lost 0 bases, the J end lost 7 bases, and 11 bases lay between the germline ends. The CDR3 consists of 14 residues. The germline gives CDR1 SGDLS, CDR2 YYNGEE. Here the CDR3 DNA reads TGTGCCAGCAGCGTAGCCGGACGGACTAATGAGCAGTTCTTC. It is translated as CASSVAGRTNEQFF. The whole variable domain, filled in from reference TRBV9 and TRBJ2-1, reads DSGVTQTPKHLITATGQRVTLRCSPRSGDLSVYWYQQSLDQGLQFLIQYYNGEERAKGNILERFSAQQFPDLHSELNLSSLELGDSALYFCASSVAGRTNEQFFGPGTRLTVL.

The CDR3 nucleotides are TGTGCCAGCACCACGGGATTATATAATTCACCCCTCCACTTT. This translates into CASTTGLYNSPLHF. The chain recombines TRBV11-1 with TRBJ1-6; no reliable D call. Trimming took off 7 bases at V and 4 bases at J, with 11 bases between the two ends. The CDR3 runs to 14 residues. Germline CDR1 is SGHAT and CDR2 is FQDESV (reference sequence). The variable domain in full, with the rest retrieved from reference TRBV11-1 and TRBJ1-6, is EAEVAQSPRYKITEKSQAVAFWCDPISGHATLYWYRQILGQGPELLVQFQDESVVDDSQLPKDRFSAERLKGVDSTLKIQPAELGDSAMYLCASTTGLYNSPLHFGNGTRLTVT.

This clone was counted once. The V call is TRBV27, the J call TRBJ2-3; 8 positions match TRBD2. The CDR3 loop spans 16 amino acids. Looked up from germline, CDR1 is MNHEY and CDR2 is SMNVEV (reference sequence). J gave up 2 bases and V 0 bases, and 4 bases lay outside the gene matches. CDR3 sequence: CASSLSAGGLTDTQYF. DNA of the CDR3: TGTGCCAGCAGTTTATCCGCGGGGGGTCTCACAGATACGCAGTATTTT.

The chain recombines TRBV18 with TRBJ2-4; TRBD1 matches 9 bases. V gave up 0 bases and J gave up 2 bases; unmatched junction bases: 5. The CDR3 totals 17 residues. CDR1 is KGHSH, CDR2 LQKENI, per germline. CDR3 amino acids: CASSPPGTGNSKNIQYF. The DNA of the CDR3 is TGTGCCAGCTCACCACCCGGGACAGGGAACTCCAAAAACATTCAGTACTTC. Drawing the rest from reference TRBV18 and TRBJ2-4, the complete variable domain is NAGVMQNPRHLVRRRGQEARLRCSPMKGHSHVYWYRQLPEEGLKFMVYLQKENIIDESGMPKERFSAEFPKEGPSILRIQQVVRGDSAAYFCASSPPGTGNSKNIQYFGAGTRLSVL.

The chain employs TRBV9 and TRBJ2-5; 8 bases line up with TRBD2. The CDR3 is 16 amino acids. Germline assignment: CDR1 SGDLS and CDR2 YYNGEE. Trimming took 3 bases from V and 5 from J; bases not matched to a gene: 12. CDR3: CASSDRRAGETETQYF. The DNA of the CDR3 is TGTGCCAGCAGCGACCGGCGAGCGGGAGAGACGGAGACCCAGTACTTC.